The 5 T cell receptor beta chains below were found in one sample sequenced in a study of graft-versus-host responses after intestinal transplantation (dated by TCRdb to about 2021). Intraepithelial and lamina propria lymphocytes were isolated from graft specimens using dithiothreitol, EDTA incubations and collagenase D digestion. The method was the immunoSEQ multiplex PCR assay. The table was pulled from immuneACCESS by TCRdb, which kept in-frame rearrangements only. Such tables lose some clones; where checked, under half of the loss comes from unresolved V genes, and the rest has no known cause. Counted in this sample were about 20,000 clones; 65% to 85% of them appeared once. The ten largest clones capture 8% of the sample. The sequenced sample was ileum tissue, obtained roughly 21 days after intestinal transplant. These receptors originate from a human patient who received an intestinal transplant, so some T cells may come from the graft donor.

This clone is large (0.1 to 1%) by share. Here the CDR3 DNA reads TGTGCCAGCAGTTGGGGAGTGGGCTCCTACGAGCAGTACTTC. This codes for CASSWGVGSYEQYF. This chain uses TRBV27 with TRBJ2-7; TRBD2 is a possible D gene (5 bases). The CDR3 spans 14 residues. Germline CDR1 is MNHEY and CDR2 is SMNVEV (reference sequence). Trimming took 4 bases from V and 0 from J, leaving 10 bases between them.

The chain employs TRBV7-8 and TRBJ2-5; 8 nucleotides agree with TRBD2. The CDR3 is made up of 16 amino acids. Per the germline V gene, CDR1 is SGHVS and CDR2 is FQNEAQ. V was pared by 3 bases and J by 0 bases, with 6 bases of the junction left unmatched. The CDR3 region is CASSFGRGADQETQYF. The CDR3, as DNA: TGTGCCAGCAGCTTTGGGCGGGGGGCTGACCAAGAGACCCAGTACTTC.

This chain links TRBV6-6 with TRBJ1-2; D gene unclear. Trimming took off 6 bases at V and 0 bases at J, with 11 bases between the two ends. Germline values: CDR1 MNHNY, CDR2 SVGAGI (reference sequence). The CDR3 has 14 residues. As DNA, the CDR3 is TGTGCCAGCAGCACCGTAGAAGCTAACTATGGCTACACCTTC. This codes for CASSTVEANYGYTF.

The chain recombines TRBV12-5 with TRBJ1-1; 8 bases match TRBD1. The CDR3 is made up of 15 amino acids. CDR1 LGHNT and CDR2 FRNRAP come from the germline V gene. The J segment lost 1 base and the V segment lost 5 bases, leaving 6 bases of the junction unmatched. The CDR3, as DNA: TGTGCTAGTGGTCCCGGACAGGGAGGGAACACTGAAGCTTTCTTT. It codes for CASGPGQGGNTEAFF.

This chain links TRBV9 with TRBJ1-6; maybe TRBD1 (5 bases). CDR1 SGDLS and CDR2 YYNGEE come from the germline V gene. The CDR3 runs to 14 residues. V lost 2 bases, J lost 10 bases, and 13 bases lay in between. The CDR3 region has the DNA TGTGCCAGCAGCGTTGGGGCCGTGGGCTCACCCCTCCACTTT. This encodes CASSVGAVGSPLHF.